This T cell receptor (beta chain) was identified during a study of vaccination effects on CD4 cells after COVID-19. General study findings and limits: The study enrolled few convalescent patients and sampled no early post-infection timepoints. Cross-reactivity with common cold coronaviruses was shown by only 1 of 255 vaccine-induced clones in healthy vaccinees. Late in the post-vaccination period, infection-induced and vaccine-induced clones underwent marked clonal contraction.

About this clone itself: Its antigen is unidentified.

Method: immunoSEQ multiplex PCR; TCRdb's copy keeps in-frame clones and lacks some. The sample lists 30,000 to 35,000 clones, 73% occurring once. ViraFEST expansion of antigen-specific CD4+ T cells with viral peptide pools preceded sequencing. Cultured cells yielded isolated CD4+ T cells after 10 to 11 days. Vaccinated participants had no history of SARS-CoV-2 infection and tested negative for nucleocapsid antibodies. In the cultures, half the medium was exchanged for IL-2 medium on days 3 and 7. V dropped 7 bases and J dropped 8; count of bases not matched to a gene: 9. CDR1 and CDR2 (germline): LNHDA, SQIVND (reference sequence). The CDR3 contains 13 residues.

Here the sequenced sample was CD4+ T cells from PBMCs cultured with HCoV-OC43 spike peptides, taken before COVID-19 vaccination. The sample's subset: HCoV-OC43 spike overlapping peptide pool stimulation. This sequence originates from a human donor who received a COVID-19 vaccine. The chain couples TRBV19 to TRBJ1-2; 8 nucleotides agree with TRBD1. CDR3 DNA sequence: TGTGCCAGTACCAAACAGGGGGAAATCGGCTACACCTTC. This translates into CASTKQGEIGYTF.